This T cell receptor (beta chain) is from a study of CD8 T cells in Susac syndrome. Negative isolation was used for CD8+ and CD4+ T cells, and FACS enrichment was applied to TEMRA cells. RNA in amounts of about 0.45 to 1 ug was reverse transcribed with random hexamers. TCR beta CDR3 was amplified by immunoSEQ covering 54 Vbeta and 13 Jbeta. TCRdb re-called the immunoSEQ multiplex PCR reads through MiXCR, storing one row per CDR3 protein. The sample lists just over 150,000 distinct CDR3 sequences, nearly 97% occurring once. Concerning this clonotype itself: What it binds is unknown.

Study results and caveats: The authors acknowledged that the study's TCR sequencing and HLA analysis involved relatively few individuals.

The receptor comes from a human donor with multiple sclerosis. The material sequenced was CD8+ T cells from PBMCs.

The CDR3 is CASSLLGALNTEAFF. CDR3 coding DNA: TGTGCCAGCAGCCTTCTTGGGGCCTTGAACACTGAAGCTTTCTTT. The chain links TRBV27 to TRBJ1-1, with D possibly TRBD1 on 5 matching bases. Germline values: CDR1 MNHEY, CDR2 SMNVEV (reference sequence). Trimming left V 6 bases short and J 0 bases short, with 14 bases between. The CDR3 is 15 amino acids.